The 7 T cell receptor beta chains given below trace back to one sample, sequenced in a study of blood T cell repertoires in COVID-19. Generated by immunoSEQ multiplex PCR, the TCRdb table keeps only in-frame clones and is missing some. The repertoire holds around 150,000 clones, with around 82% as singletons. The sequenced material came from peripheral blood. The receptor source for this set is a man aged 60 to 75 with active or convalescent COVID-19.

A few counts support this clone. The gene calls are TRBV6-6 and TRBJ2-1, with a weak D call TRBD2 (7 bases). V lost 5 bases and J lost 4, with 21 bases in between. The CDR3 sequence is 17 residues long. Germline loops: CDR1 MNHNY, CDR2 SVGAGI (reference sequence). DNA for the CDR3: TGTGCCAGCAGTCTCCTGGGCGGGGGCGAAGGATACAATGAGCAGTTCTTC. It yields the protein CASSLLGGGEGYNEQFF.

CDR3 nucleotides: TGCGCCAGCAGTGAATCAGGGCGGACAAATGAGCAGTTCTTC. Its protein product is CASSESGRTNEQFF. The chain has TRBV10-1 and TRBJ2-1, with TRBD1 as a possible D gene (5 bases). V was trimmed by 3 bases and J by 7 bases, leaving 13 bases between them. CDR3 size: 14 residues. Germline V gene sequence: CDR1 WNHNN, CDR2 SYGVQD (reference sequence).

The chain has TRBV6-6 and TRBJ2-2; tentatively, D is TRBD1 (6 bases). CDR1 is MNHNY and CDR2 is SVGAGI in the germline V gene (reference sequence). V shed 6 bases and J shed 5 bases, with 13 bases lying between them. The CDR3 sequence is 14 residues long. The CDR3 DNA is TGTGCCAGCAGAAAAGACAGGTCGACCGGGGAGCTGTTTTTT. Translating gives CASRKDRSTGELFF.

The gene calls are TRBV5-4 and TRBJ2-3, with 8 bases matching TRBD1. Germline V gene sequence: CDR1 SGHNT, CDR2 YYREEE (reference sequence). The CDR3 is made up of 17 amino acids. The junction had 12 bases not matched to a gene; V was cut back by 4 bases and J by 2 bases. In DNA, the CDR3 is TGTGCCAGCAGCCGATTTCGGGGGACAGGACCCACAGATACGCAGTATTTT. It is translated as CASSRFRGTGPTDTQYF.

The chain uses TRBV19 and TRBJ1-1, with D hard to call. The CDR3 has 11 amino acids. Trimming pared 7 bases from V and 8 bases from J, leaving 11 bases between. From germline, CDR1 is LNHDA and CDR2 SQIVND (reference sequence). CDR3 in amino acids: CASKLAAEAFF. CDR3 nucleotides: TGTGCCAGTAAATTGGCGGCAGAAGCTTTCTTT.

The CDR3 region has the DNA TGCAGCGTCGGTTACTCCTACAATGAGCAGTTCTTC. It specifies CSVGYSYNEQFF. V and J are TRBV29-1 and TRBJ2-1; D remains unclear. Germline V lookup: CDR1 SQVTM, CDR2 ANQGSEA. The CDR3 consists of 12 residues. The ends were cut back, 6 bases at V and 0 bases at J, with 6 bases in the middle.

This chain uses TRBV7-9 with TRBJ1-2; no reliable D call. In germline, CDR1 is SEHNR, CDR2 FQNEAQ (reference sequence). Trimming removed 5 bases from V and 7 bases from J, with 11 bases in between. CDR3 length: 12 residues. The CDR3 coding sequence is TGTGCCAGCAGCGACATTATGAGTGGCTACACCTTC. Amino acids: CASSDIMSGYTF.